Sequencing of this T cell receptor beta chain was carried out in a study of patients and donors after allogeneic stem cell transplantation. TCRdb called the RT-PCR reads again in MiXCR, with one record for every CDR3 protein. This repertoire shows 390,000 or so distinct CDR3 sequences, around 15% found once; its top ten account for less than 8%. Trimming shortened V by 1 base and J by 4 bases, and 13 bases separated the two germline ends. The CDR3 covers 15 residues. Germline V gives CDR1 SGHNT, CDR2 YENEEA. This clonotype was observed a few times. Material: blood, either unsorted or a sorted T cell fraction (not recorded which). The rearrangement links TRBV11-3 to TRBJ2-5; no clear D gene. The receptor comes from a human donor who was either an allogeneic HSCT recipient or a stem cell or donor lymphocyte infusion donor (not recorded which). It is not recorded whose cells these are; they may come from a transplant donor. CDR3 loop: CASSLGPGSGETQYF. CDR3 coding DNA: TGTGCCAGCAGCTTAGGGCCCGGGTCGGGAGAGACCCAGTACTTC. Full variable domain (outside the CDR3, taken from reference TRBV11-3 and TRBJ2-5): EAGVVQSPRYKIIEKKQPVAFWCNPISGHNTLYWYLQNLGQGPELLIRYENEEAVDDSQLPKDRFSAERLKGVDSTLKIQPAELGDSAVYLCASSLGPGSGETQYFGPGTRLLVL.